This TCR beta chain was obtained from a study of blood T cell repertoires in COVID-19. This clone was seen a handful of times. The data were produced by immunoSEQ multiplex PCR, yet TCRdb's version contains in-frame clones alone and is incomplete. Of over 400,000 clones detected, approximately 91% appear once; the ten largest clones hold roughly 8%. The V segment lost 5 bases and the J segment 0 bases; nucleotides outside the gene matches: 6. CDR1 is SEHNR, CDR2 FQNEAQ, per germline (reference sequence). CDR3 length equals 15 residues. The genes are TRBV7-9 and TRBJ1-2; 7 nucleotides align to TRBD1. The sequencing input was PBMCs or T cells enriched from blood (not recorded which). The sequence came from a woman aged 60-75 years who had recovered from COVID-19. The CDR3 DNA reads TGTGCCAGCAGCCCCCGGGACAGACCTAACTATGGCTACACCTTC. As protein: CASSPRDRPNYGYTF.